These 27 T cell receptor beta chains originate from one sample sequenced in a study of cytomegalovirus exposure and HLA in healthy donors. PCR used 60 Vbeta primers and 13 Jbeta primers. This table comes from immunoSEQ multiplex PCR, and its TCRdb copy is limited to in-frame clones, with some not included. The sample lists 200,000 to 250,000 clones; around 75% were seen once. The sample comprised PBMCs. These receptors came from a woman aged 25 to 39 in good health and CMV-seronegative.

The chain's CDR3 is CASSPPASGSNEQFF. DNA of the CDR3: TGTGCCAGCAGCCCCCCGGCTAGCGGGAGCAATGAGCAGTTCTTC. V gene TRBV7-6 combines with J gene TRBJ2-1; TRBD2 matches at 10 bases. The CDR3 spans 15 residues. Germline CDR1 and CDR2: SGHVS and FNYEAQ. The V gene end was trimmed by 5 bases and the J gene end by 6 bases; junction bases not matched to a gene: 7.

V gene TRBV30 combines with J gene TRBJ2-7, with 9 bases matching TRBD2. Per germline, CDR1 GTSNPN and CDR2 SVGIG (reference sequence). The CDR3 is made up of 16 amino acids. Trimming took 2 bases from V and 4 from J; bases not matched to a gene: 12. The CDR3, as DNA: TGTGCCTGGAGTCCCCTGCGGCTAGCGGGATTTTACGAGCAGTACTTC. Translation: CAWSPLRLAGFYEQYF.

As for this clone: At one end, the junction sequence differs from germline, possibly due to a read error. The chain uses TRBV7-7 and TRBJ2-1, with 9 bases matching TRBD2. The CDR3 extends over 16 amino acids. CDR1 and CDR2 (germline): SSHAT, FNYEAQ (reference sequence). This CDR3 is CASSLLASGAYNEQFF. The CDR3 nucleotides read TGTGCTAGCAGCTTATTGGCTAGCGGGGCCTACAATGAGCAGTTCTTC.

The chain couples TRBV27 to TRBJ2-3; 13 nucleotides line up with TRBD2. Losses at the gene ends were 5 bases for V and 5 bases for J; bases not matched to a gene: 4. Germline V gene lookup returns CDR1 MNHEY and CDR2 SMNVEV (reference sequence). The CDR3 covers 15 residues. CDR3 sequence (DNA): TGTGCCAGCAGTCGGACTAGCGGGAGCTTAGATACGCAGTATTTT. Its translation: CASSRTSGSLDTQYF.

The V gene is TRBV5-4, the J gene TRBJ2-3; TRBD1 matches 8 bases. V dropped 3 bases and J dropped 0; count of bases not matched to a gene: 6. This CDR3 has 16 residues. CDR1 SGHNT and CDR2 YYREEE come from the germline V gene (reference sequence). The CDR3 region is CASSSSGGTSTDTQYF. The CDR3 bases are TGTGCCAGCAGCTCCTCAGGGGGCACTAGCACAGATACGCAGTATTTT. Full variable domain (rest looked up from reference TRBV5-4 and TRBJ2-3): ETGVTQSPTHLIKTRGQQVTLRCSSQSGHNTVSWYQQALGQGPQFIFQYYREEENGRGNFPPRFSGLQFPNYSSELNVNALELDDSALYLCASSSSGGTSTDTQYFGPGTRLTVL.

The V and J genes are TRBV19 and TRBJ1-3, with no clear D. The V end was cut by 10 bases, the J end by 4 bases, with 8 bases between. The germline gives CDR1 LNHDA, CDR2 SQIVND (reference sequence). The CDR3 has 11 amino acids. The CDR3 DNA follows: TGTGCCACCCGTAGAGGAAACACCATATATTTT. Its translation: CATRRGNTIYF.

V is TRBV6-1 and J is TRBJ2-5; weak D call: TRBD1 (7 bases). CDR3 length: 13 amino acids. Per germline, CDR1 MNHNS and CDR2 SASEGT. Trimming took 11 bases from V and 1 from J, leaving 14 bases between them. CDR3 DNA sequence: TGTGCCTGCGGAGGGGGCGCCCAAGAGACCCAGTACTTC. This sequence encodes CACGGGAQETQYF.

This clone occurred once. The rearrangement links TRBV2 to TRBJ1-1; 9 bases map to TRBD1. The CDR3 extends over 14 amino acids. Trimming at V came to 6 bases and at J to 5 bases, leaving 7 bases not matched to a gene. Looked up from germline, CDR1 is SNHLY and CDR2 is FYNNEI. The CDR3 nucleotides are TGTGCCAGCAGAGGACAGGGGCGGAGGACTGAAGCTTTCTTT. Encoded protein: CASRGQGRRTEAFF.

The CDR3 is CAWSVSAAGTVYGYTF. CDR3 coding DNA: TGTGCCTGGAGTGTATCGGCCGCAGGGACAGTCTATGGCTACACCTTC. The J gene is TRBJ1-2, the V gene TRBV30; 7 bases line up with TRBD1. V was clipped by 0 bases and J by 4 bases; unmatched bases: 11. Germline-derived CDR1 and CDR2 are GTSNPN and SVGIG (reference sequence). The length of the CDR3 is 16 residues. Based on the CDR3 plus reference TRBV30 and TRBJ1-2, the full variable domain is SQTIHQWPATLVQPVGSPLSLECTVEGTSNPNLYWYRQAAGRGLQLLFYSVGIGQISSEVPQNLSASRPQDRQFILSSKKLLLSDSGFYLCAWSVSAAGTVYGYTFGSGTRLTVV.

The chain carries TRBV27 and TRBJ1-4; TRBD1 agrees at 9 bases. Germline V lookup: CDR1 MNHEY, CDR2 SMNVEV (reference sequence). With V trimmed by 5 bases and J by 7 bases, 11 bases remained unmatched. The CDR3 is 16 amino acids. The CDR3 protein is CASSRRQGGYSEKLFF. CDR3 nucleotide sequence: TGTGCCAGCAGTCGCAGACAGGGGGGATACTCTGAAAAACTGTTTTTT. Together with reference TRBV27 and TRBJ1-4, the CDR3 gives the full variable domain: EAQVTQNPRYLITVTGKKLTVTCSQNMNHEYMSWYRQDPGLGLRQIYYSMNVEVTDKGDVPEGYKVSRKEKRNFPLILESPSPNQTSLYFCASSRRQGGYSEKLFFGSGTQLSVL.

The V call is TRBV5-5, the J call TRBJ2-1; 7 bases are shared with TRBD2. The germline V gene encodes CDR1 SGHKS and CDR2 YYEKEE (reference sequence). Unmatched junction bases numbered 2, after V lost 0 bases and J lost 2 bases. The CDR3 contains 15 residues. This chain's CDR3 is CASSLGAGPYNEQFF. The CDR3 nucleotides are TGTGCCAGCAGCTTGGGAGCGGGACCCTACAATGAGCAGTTCTTC.

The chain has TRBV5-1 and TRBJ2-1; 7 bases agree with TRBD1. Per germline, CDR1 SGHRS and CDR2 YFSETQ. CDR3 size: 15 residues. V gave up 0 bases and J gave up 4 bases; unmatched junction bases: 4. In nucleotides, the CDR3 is TGCGCCAGCAGCTTGGGGGGGACAGCTTACAATGAGCAGTTCTTC. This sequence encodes CASSLGGTAYNEQFF.

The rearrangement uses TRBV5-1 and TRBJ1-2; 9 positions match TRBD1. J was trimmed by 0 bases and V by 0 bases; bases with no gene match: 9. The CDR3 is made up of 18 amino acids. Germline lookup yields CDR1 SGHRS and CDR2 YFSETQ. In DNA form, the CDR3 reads TGCGCCAGCAGCTTGGCGCCAACAGGGGGCTCTCCTAACTATGGCTACACCTTC. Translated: CASSLAPTGGSPNYGYTF. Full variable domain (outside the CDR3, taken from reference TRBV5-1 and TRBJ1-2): KAGVTQTPRYLIKTRGQQVTLSCSPISGHRSVSWYQQTPGQGLQFLFEYFSETQRNKGNFPGRFSGRQFSNSRSEMNVSTLELGDSALYLCASSLAPTGGSPNYGYTFGSGTRLTVV.

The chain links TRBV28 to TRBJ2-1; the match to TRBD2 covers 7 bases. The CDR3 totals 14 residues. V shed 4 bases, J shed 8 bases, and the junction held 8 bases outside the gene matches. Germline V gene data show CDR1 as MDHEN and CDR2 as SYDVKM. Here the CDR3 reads CASSSPTSFDEQFF. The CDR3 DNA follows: TGTGCCAGCAGTTCACCGACTAGCTTCGATGAGCAGTTCTTC.

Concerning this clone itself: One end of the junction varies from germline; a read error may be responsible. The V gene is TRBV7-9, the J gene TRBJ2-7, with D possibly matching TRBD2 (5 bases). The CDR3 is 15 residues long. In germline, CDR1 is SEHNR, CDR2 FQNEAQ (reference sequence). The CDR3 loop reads CSSSLGYEGFYEQYF. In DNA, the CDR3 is TGTTCCAGCAGCTTAGGTTACGAGGGTTTCTACGAGCAGTACTTC. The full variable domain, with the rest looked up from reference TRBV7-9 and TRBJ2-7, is DTGVSQNPRHKITKRGQNVTFRCDPISEHNRLYWYRQTLGQGPEFLTYFQNEAQLEKSRLLSDRFSAERPKGSFSTLEIQRTEQGDSAMYLCSSSLGYEGFYEQYFGPGTRLTVT.

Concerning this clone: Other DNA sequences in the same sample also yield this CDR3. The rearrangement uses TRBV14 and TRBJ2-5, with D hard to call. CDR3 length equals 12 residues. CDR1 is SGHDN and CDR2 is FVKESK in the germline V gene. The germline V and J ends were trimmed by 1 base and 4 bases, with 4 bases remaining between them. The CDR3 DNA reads TGTGCCAGCAGCCAAGTTAGAGAGACCCAGTACTTC. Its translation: CASSQVRETQYF.

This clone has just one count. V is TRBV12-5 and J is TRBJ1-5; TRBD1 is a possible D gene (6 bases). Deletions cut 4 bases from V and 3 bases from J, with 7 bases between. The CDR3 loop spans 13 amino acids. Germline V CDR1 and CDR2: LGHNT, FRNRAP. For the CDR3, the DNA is TGTGCTAGTGGTTGGACAGACAATCAGCCCCAGCATTTT. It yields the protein CASGWTDNQPQHF.

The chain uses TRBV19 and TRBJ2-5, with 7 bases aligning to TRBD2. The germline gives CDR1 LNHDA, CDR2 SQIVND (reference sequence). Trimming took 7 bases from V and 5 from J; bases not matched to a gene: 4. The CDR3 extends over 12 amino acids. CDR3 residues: CASMGGGETQYF. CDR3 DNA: TGTGCCAGTATGGGGGGAGGGGAGACCCAGTACTTC.

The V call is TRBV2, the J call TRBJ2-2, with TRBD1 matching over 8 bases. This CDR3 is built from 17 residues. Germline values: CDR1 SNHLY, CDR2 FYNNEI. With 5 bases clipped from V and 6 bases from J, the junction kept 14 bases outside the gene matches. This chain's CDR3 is CASSPKRTGRSSGELFF. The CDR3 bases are TGTGCCAGCAGTCCTAAGAGGACAGGGCGTAGTTCCGGGGAGCTGTTTTTT.

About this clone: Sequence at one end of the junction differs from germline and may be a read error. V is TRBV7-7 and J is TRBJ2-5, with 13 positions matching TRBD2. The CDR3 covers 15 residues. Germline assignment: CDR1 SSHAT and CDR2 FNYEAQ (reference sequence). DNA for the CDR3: TGTGCTAGCAGCTCGGGACTAGCGGGACAAGAGACCCAGTACTTC. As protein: CASSSGLAGQETQYF.

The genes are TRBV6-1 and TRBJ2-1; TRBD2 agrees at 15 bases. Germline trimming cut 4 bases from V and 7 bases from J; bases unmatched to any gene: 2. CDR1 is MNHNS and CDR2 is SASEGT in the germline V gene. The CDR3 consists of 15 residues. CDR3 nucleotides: TGTGCCAGCAGTGGAGGACTAGCGGGGGGGAATGAGCAGTTCTTC. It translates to CASSGGLAGGNEQFF.

The CDR3: CASSFNPSSTGELFF. The CDR3 DNA reads as TGTGCCAGCTCCTTTAACCCTAGCTCGACCGGGGAGCTGTTTTTT. The chain has TRBV18 and TRBJ2-2; D is perhaps TRBD2 (5 bases). The CDR3 contains 15 residues. Trimming took 6 bases from V and 5 from J, leaving 16 bases between them. Germline CDR1 and CDR2: KGHSH and LQKENI.

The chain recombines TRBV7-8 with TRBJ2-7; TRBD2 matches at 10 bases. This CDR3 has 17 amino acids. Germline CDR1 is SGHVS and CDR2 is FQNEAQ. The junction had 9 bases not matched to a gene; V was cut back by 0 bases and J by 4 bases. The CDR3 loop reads CASSLALASGGPYEQYF. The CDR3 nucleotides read TGTGCCAGCAGCTTAGCGTTGGCTAGCGGGGGTCCATACGAGCAGTACTTC.

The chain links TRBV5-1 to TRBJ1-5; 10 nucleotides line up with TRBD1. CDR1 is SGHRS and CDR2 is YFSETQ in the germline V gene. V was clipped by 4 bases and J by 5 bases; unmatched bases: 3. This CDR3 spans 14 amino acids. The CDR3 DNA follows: TGCGCCAGCAGCGTCGGGACAGGGGATCAGCCCCAGCATTTT. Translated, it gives CASSVGTGDQPQHF.

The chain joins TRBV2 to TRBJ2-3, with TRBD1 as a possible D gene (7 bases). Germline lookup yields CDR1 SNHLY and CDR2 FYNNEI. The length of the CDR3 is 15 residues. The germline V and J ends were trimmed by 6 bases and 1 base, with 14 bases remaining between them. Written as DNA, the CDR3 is TGTGCCAGCAGCATCCAGGGGGGCCGCACAGATACGCAGTATTTT. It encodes CASSIQGGRTDTQYF.

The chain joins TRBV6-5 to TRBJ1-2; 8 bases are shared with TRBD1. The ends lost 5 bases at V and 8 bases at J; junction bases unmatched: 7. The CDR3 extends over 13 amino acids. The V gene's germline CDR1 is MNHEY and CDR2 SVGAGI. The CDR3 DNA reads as TGTGCCAGCAGTACCGGACAGGGTCGGGGCTACACCTTC. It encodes CASSTGQGRGYTF.

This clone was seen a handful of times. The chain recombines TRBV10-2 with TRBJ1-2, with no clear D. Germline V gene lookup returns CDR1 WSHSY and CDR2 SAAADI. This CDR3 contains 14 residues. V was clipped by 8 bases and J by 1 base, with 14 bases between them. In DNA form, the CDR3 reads TGCGCCAGCGCCCCTCAACCAGATAACTATGGCTACACCTTC. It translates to CASAPQPDNYGYTF.